This TCR beta chain was sequenced in a study of T cell changes during pregnancy in multiple sclerosis. Data came from immunoSEQ multiplex PCR; TCRdb stores just in-frame clones and leaves some out. The sample consists of about 66,000 clones, about 91% of them appearing once. The CDR3 runs to 16 residues. Trimming at V came to 0 bases and at J to 3 bases, leaving 3 bases not matched to a gene. Germline V gives CDR1 SGHRS, CDR2 YFSETQ. The rearrangement joins TRBV5-1 to TRBJ2-1; 10 bases map to TRBD2. This clonotype was obtained from a female donor with multiple sclerosis, enrolled in a pregnancy study. Sequenced here: CD8+ T cells from peripheral blood mononuclear cells, sampled before pregnancy. CDR3 DNA: TGCGCCAGCAGCTTGGGGACTAGCGGTTACTACAATGAGCAGTTCTTC. Its protein is CASSLGTSGYYNEQFF.